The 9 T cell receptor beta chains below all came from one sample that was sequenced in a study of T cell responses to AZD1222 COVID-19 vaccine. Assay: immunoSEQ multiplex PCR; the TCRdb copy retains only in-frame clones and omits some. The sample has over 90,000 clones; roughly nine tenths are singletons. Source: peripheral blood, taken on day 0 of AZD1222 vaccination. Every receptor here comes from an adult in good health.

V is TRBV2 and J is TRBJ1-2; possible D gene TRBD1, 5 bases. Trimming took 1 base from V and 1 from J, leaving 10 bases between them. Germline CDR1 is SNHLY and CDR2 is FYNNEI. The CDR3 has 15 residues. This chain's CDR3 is CASSEEGILNYGYTF. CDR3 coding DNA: TGTGCCAGCAGTGAAGAGGGGATTCTTAACTATGGCTACACCTTC.

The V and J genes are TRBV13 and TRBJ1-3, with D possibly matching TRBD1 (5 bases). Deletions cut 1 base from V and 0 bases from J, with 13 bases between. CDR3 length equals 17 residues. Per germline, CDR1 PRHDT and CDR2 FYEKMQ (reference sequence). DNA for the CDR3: TGTGCCAGCAGCTTAGCGTGGGGGAAAGGCTCTGGAAACACCATATATTTT. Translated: CASSLAWGKGSGNTIYF.

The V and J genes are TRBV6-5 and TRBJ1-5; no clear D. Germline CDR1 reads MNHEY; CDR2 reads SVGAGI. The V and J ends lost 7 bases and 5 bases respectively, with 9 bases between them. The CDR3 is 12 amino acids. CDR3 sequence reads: CASTSGDQPQHF. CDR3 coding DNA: TGTGCCAGCACGAGCGGGGATCAGCCCCAGCATTTT.

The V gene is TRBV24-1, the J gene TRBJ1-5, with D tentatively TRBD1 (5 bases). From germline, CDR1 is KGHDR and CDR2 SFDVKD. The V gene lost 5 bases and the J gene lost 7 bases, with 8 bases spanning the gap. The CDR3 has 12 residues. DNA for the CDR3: TGTGCCACCAGTGCAGGGAGGCAGCCCCAGCATTTT. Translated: CATSAGRQPQHF.

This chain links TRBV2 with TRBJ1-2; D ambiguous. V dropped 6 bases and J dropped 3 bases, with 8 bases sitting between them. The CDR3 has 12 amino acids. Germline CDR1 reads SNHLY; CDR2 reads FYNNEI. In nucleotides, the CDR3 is TGTGCCAGCAGGGCGGATTACTATGGCTACACCTTC. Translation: CASRADYYGYTF.

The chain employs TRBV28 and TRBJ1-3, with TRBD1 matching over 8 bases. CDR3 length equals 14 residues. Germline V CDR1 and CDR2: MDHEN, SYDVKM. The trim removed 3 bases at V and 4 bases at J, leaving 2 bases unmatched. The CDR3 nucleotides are TGTGCCAGCAGTTTCAGGGGGCTCGGAAACACCATATATTTT. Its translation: CASSFRGLGNTIYF.

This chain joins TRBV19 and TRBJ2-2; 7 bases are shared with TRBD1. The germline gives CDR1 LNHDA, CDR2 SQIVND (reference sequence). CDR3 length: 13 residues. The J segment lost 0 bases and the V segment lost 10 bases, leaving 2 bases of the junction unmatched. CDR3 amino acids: CATGTANTGELFF. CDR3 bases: TGTGCCACCGGGACAGCGAACACCGGGGAGCTGTTTTTT.

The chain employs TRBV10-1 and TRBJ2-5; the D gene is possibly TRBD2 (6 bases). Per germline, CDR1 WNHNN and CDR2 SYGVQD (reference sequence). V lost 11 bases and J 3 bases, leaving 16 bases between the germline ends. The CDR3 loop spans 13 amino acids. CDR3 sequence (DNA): TGCGCCCCCTCGGAGGCTAGCGAAGAGACCCAGTACTTC. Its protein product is CAPSEASEETQYF.

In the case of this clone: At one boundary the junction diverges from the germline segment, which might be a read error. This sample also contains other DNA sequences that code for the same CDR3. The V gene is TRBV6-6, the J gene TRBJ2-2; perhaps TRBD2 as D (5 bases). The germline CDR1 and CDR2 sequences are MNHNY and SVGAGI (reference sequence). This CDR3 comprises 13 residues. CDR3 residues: CAGVSSNTGELFF. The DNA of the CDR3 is TGTGCCGGGGTCTCCTCGAACACCGGGGAACTGTTTTTT.